Each of the 2 T cell receptor beta chains below was sequenced from the same sample in a study of cytomegalovirus exposure and HLA in healthy donors. It was with 60 Vbeta and 13 Jbeta primers that the PCR ran. Assay used: immunoSEQ multiplex PCR; TCRdb lists only in-frame clones, some missing. The data hold roughly 160,000 clones, with 84% observed a single time. Sequencing was done on a sample of PBMCs. These TCRs come from a young man in good health and CMV-seronegative.

Only one count was recorded for this clone. The chain employs TRBV6-1 and TRBJ2-7, with TRBD1 matching 10 bases. The CDR3 spans 14 residues. Per the germline V gene, CDR1 is MNHNS and CDR2 is SASEGT. V shed 5 bases and J 4 bases; nucleotides not matched to a gene: 5. CDR3: CASSKPGQGYEQYF. CDR3 in DNA: TGTGCCAGCAGTAAACCGGGACAGGGGTACGAGCAGTACTTC.

V and J are TRBV6-5 and TRBJ2-1, with 8 nucleotides matching TRBD2. Germline lookup yields CDR1 MNHEY and CDR2 SVGAGI. Trimming at V came to 6 bases and at J to 2 bases, leaving 6 bases not matched to a gene. The CDR3 is made up of 15 amino acids. The CDR3 loop is CASRRGGLTYNEQFF. The CDR3 DNA sequence: TGTGCCAGCAGACGCGGGGGGCTAACCTACAATGAGCAGTTCTTC.